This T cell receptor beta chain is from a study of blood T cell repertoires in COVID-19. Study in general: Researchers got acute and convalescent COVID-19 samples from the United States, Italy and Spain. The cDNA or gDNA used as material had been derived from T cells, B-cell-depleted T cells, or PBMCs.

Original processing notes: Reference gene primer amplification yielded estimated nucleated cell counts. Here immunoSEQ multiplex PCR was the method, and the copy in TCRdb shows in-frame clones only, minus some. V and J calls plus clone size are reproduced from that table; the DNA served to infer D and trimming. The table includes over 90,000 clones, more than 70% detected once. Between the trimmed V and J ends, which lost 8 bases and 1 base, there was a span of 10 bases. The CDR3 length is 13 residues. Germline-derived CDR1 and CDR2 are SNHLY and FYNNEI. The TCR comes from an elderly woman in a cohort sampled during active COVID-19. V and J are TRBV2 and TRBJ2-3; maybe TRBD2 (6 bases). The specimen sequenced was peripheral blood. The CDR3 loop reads CASWGGGTDTQYF. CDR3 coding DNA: TGTGCCAGCTGGGGCGGGGGCACAGATACGCAGTATTTT.